The 2 T cell receptor beta chains reported below all come from one sample, sequenced in a study of OX40 agonist ivuxolimab in advanced cancers. Clones were read by immunoSEQ multiplex PCR, and TCRdb kept only the in-frame ones, dropping some. The sample records around 70,000 clones, 80% to 85% being singletons. Sequences were derived from CD4+ or CD8+ T cells sorted from blood, sampled in a trial of the OX40 agonist ivuxolimab. Source of these receptors: an adult with an advanced solid tumor such as melanoma, head and neck, liver or kidney cancer.

The rearrangement uses TRBV7-2 and TRBJ1-5; 7 nucleotides line up with TRBD1. This CDR3 is 17 amino acids long. After removal of 0 bases from V and 1 base from J, the junction contained 6 bases not matched to a gene. Germline values: CDR1 SGHTA, CDR2 FQGNSA. The CDR3 bases are TGTGCCAGCAGCTTAGCTAACAGGGGTAGCAGCAATCAGCCCCAGCATTTT. Amino acids: CASSLANRGSSNQPQHF.

The V gene is TRBV7-9, the J gene TRBJ2-7; 14 bases fit TRBD2. The V gene end was trimmed by 5 bases and the J gene end by 6 bases; junction bases not matched to a gene: 3. The germline V gene encodes CDR1 SEHNR and CDR2 FQNEAQ (reference sequence). This CDR3 is 14 amino acids long. The CDR3 DNA reads as TGTGCCAGCAGCGGGACTAGCGGGAGAGGCGAGCAGTACTTC. Residues: CASSGTSGRGEQYF.